A selection of T cell receptor beta chains follows, all from one sample in a study of cytomegalovirus exposure and HLA in healthy donors. Assay used: immunoSEQ multiplex PCR; TCRdb lists only in-frame clones, some missing. The repertoire consists of roughly 220,000 clones, with around 80% occurring once and the leading ten covering approximately 1.5%. The sequenced sample consisted of PBMCs. The receptors come from a man aged 50-60 years in good health and CMV-seronegative. Each CDR3 is given with its conserved first and last residue. The order of the fields is clone size, V gene, J gene, D gene, CDR3 protein, CDR3 DNA. D genes are given only for firm matches. A row's size may be missing; if present it is once, few, many or a size class.

>-|TRBV7-9|TRBJ2-7|-
CATSPSRVAFYEQYF
TGTGCCACTTCCCCTTCGCGAGTCGCATTCTACGAGCAGTACTTC
>-|TRBV28|TRBJ2-1|TRBD2
CASRIRLAGTSEQFF
TGTGCCAGCAGGATCCGACTAGCAGGCACCAGTGAGCAGTTCTTC
>-|TRBV2|TRBJ2-6|-
CASMGGQGISGANVLTF
TGTGCCAGCATGGGTGGGCAGGGCATCTCTGGGGCCAACGTCCTGACTTTC
>-|TRBV9|TRBJ2-1|-
CASSLPRSQGKLNEQFF
TGTGCCAGCAGCCTCCCACGCTCACAGGGTAAACTCAATGAGCAGTTCTTC
>few|TRBV6-6|TRBJ2-3|TRBD1
CASRSHGQGGDTQYF
TGTGCCAGCAGAAGTCATGGACAGGGCGGCGATACGCAGTATTTT
>-|TRBV10-3|TRBJ2-7|-
CAISPSAGSYEQYF
TGTGCCATCAGTCCCTCGGCGGGATCGTACGAGCAGTACTTC
>-|TRBV11-3|TRBJ2-7|TRBD2
CASSKGTSGPYEQYF
TGTGCCAGCAGCAAAGGGACTAGCGGCCCCTACGAGCAGTACTTC
>-|TRBV28|TRBJ2-3|TRBD2
CASRTSGATSTDTQYF
TGTGCCAGCAGGACAAGCGGGGCAACTAGCACAGATACGCAGTATTTT
>-|TRBV18|TRBJ2-1|-
CASSPIVYNEQFF
TGTGCCAGCTCACCAATAGTCTACAATGAGCAGTTCTTC
>-|TRBV5-1|TRBJ2-1|TRBD1
CASSLVGGANEQFF
TGCGCCAGCAGCTTGGTAGGGGGCGCCAATGAGCAGTTCTTC
>-|TRBV11-2|TRBJ2-5|TRBD2
CASTLGLAEGETQYF
TGTGCCAGCACTCTCGGACTAGCGGAAGGAGAGACCCAGTACTTC
>few|TRBV29-1|TRBJ2-3|-
CSAFHPGLGRDTQYF
TGCAGCGCCTTCCACCCGGGACTGGGCCGGGATACGCAGTATTTT
>-|TRBV28|TRBJ2-4|TRBD1
CASSTGDKNIQYF
TGTGCCAGTAGCACAGGGGACAAAAACATTCAGTACTTC
>-|TRBV29-1|TRBJ2-7|TRBD1
CSVETGSSYEQYF
TGCAGCGTTGAGACAGGGAGCTCCTACGAGCAGTACTTC
>once|TRBV30|TRBJ1-4|TRBD1
CAWSTGDIGNEKLFF
TGTGCCTGGTCGACAGGGGACATAGGTAATGAAAAACTGTTTTTT
>-|TRBV30|TRBJ1-1|TRBD1
CACLRGWTGGRHLNMNTEAFF
TGTGCCTGCCTTCGGGGGTGGACAGGGGGCCGCCACCTGAATATGAACACTGAAGCTTTCTTT
>-|TRBV12-5|TRBJ1-4|TRBD1
CASGSRDSNEKLFF
TGTGCTAGTGGTTCCCGGGACAGTAATGAAAAACTGTTTTTT
>-|TRBV6-1|TRBJ2-3|-
CASRLQGEADTQYF
TGTGCCAGCAGGCTACAGGGAGAGGCAGATACGCAGTATTTT
>-|TRBV27|TRBJ2-7|TRBD1
CASSLGTAYEQYF
TGTGCCAGCAGTTTGGGGACAGCCTACGAGCAGTACTTC
>-|TRBV7-9|TRBJ2-3|-
CVCQQLNVVVLAVQDTQYF
-
>-|TRBV9|TRBJ2-3|-
CASSPSGIPDTQYF
TGTGCCAGCAGCCCTTCCGGGATTCCAGATACGCAGTATTTT
>-|TRBV28|TRBJ1-2|-
CASSLDRFGYTF
TGTGCCAGCAGTCTTGACAGGTTTGGCTACACCTTC
>-|TRBV25-1|TRBJ2-7|-
CASSVGYEQYF
TGTGCCAGCAGTGTCGGCTACGAGCAGTACTTC
>-|TRBV5-1|TRBJ2-5|TRBD2
CASSWGGKETQYF
TGCGCCAGCAGCTGGGGGGGGAAAGAGACCCAGTACTTC
>-|TRBV11-1|TRBJ2-7|-
CASSFSRIALPYEQYF
TGTGCCAGCAGCTTTTCACGGATAGCGTTACCCTACGAGCAGTACTTC